Listed below are T cell receptor beta chains from one sample, sequenced in a study of cytomegalovirus exposure and HLA in healthy donors. Only in-frame clones appear in the TCRdb table, and some are missing; sequencing was by immunoSEQ multiplex PCR. The sample shows fewer than 40,000 clones, 65% to 75% of them seen only once. Source material: PBMCs. The receptors come from a man aged 40-49 years in good health and CMV-seropositive. Both conserved end residues are trimmed from each CDR3. Each record gives: V gene, J gene, CDR3 protein.

TRBV6-6,TRBJ1-4,ASRQQGATNEKLF
TRBV7-8,TRBJ1-1,ASSLPTGSEAF
TRBV2,TRBJ1-1,ASSLRSEAF
TRBV10-3,TRBJ1-5,AISEEGASNQPQH
TRBV7-3,TRBJ2-3,ASSWGTIPSTDTQY
TRBV11-3,TRBJ2-2,ASSITGGSGELF
TRBV9,TRBJ2-1,ASSVGQDDEQF
TRBV11-2,TRBJ2-3,ASSTRTDLLDTQY
TRBV9,TRBJ2-3,ASNKRGSTDTQY
TRBV6-6,TRBJ1-5,ASSYGDKSQPQH
TRBV27,TRBJ1-2,ASSPGQPLYGYT
TRBV29-1,TRBJ1-1,SVVTAGAENTEAF
TRBV29-1,TRBJ1-1,SLRDKSNTEAF
TRBV6-6,TRBJ1-6,ASSSGQGYNSPLH
TRBV6-6,TRBJ2-7,ASSYSVSSYEQY
TRBV9,TRBJ1-1,ASNRGSHTEAF
TRBV5-6,TRBJ2-7,ASSLTPSGSYEQY
TRBV7-9,TRBJ2-3,ASSLAGRSRGTDTQY
TRBV6-6,TRBJ2-1,ASSYGSGGNNEQF
TRBV19,TRBJ2-1,ASRQGGTVVSYNEQF
TRBV2,TRBJ1-6,ASKEGANSPLH
TRBV7-2,TRBJ2-7,ASSSTGLGGEQY
TRBV5-5,TRBJ1-2,ASSFGGAPYGYT
TRBV21-1,TRBJ1-2,ASSVPMDRSGLST
TRBV30,TRBJ2-2,AWGTGKTNTGELF
TRBV18,TRBJ1-1,ASSPNLNTEAF
TRBV9,TRBJ1-1,ASSVHDRGTEAF
TRBV11-3,TRBJ2-2,ASTQGASGELF
TRBV29-1,TRBJ1-1,SVDREGAF
TRBV9,TRBJ1-2,ASSPGTPNYGYT
TRBV7-3,TRBJ2-7,ASSPRQGAYEQY
TRBV29-1,TRBJ1-1,SVAGLTGGRPEAF
TRBV18,TRBJ2-7,ASFLQGNEPYEQY
TRBV5-1,TRBJ1-6,ASSLLAGDNSPLH
TRBV15,TRBJ2-4,ATQGGYDIQY
TRBV7-6,TRBJ2-7,ASSAGQGSGEQY
TRBV5-6,TRBJ2-2,ASSLYPNTGELF
TRBV7-9,TRBJ1-3,ASSPGQTSGNTIY
TRBV7-9,TRBJ2-3,ASSGTSGGRTDTQY
TRBV11-3,TRBJ2-1,ASSLEVLRDREEQF
TRBV6-6,TRBJ2-7,ASRPRGDYEQY
TRBV4-1,TRBJ2-4,ASSQLVQGKNIQY
TRBV7-9,TRBJ1-6,ASSLTVPGGYPPLH
TRBV9,TRBJ1-6,ASRPGQGVVSSYNSPLH
TRBV5-1,TRBJ1-1,ASGTGLTTEAF
TRBV19,TRBJ1-5,ASSIVPGNQPQH
TRBV27,TRBJ2-7,ASSYDRGKGEQY
TRBV20-1,TRBJ2-1,SASDKNEQF
TRBV28,TRBJ1-2,ASRGQGENYGYT
TRBV28,TRBJ1-5,ASTGWDQPQH
TRBV18,TRBJ2-5,ASSTLAGARETQY
TRBV5-1,TRBJ1-4,ASSLRGNEKLF
TRBV25-1,TRBJ2-3,ASSLAGTSTDTQY
TRBV27,TRBJ1-5,ASSLRFFGNQPQH
TRBV21-1,TRBJ1-1,ASITLWSYMNTEAF
TRBV19,TRBJ1-1,ASSIIQGPRNTEAF
TRBV27,TRBJ2-5,ASATLSYQETQY
TRBV7-8,TRBJ1-1,ASSWGTGPTEAF